This entry lists 14 T cell receptor beta chains sequenced from one sample in a study of tumor and adjacent non-tumor tissue in lung cancer. Three rounds of nested PCR, following a modified ARM-PCR protocol, produced the TCRbeta library. TCRdb itself ran the multiplex PCR reads through MiXCR, one entry per CDR3 protein. The repertoire holds 65,000 to 95,000 distinct CDR3 sequences, 80% seen once, with about an eighth in the top ten. No cell sorting was done before RNA was extracted from the tissue. Sequences were obtained from lung tumor tissue. All receptors derive from a woman aged 45 to 65 with non-small cell lung cancer.

About this clonotype itself: At one end the junction does not follow the germline gene, possibly because of a read error. The chain combines TRBV11-2 with TRBJ2-2; possibly TRBD2 for D (5 bases). Germline CDR1 reads SGHAT; CDR2 reads FQNNGV. This CDR3 comprises 17 residues. CDR3 sequence (DNA): TGTGCCAGCGGCAGGTCACTAAGTCGGGGAAACACTGGGGTGCTGTTTTTT. Its translation is CASGRSLSRGNTGVLFF.

A word on this clonotype: The junction differs from germline at one of its ends, possibly a read error. The chain has TRBV6-2 or TRBV6-3 and TRBJ2-7, with TRBD1 matching over 8 bases. Germline-derived CDR1 and CDR2 are MNHEY and SVGEGT. CDR3 length: 15 amino acids. The CDR3 loop reads CASSHGQGNLYEQYF. CDR3 nucleotides: TGTGCCAGCAGCCACGGACAGGGAAATTTATACGAGCAATACTTC.

Regarding this clonotype: At one end the junction does not follow the germline gene, possibly because of a read error. The chain joins TRBV4-3 to TRBJ2-6; a possible D gene is TRBD2 (5 bases). In germline, CDR1 is LGHNA, CDR2 YSLEER. The CDR3 length is 16 residues. This chain's CDR3 is CASSQETTSGVNVLTF. CDR3 DNA: TGCGCCAGCAGCCAAGAGACTACCTCCGGGGTCAACGTCCTGACTTTC.

The rearrangement links TRBV20-1 to TRBJ2-3, with 8 bases aligning to TRBD2. There are 17 residues in the CDR3. From germline, CDR1 is DFQATT and CDR2 SNEGSKA (reference sequence). With V trimmed by 7 bases and J by 8 bases, 23 bases remained unmatched. CDR3 nucleotide sequence: TGCAGTGTCGGAACCCGGGGGGGGGAGGGCGATTGGAGTACGCAGTATTTT. Amino acids: CSVGTRGGEGDWSTQYF.

There are a few counts of this clonotype. The junction and the germline gene differ at one end; a read error may be behind it. The chain carries TRBV20-1 and TRBJ2-1, with D perhaps given as TRBD1 or TRBD2 (5 bases each). The CDR3 totals 12 residues. Germline V gene sequence: CDR1 DFQATT, CDR2 SNEGSKA (reference sequence). CDR3 nucleotides: TGCAGATCCGGAAGAGGGGTATATGAGCAGTCCTTC. It specifies CRSGRGVYEQSF.

This clonotype showed up just a few times. The chain is built from TRBV29-1 and TRBJ2-5, with D perhaps being TRBD1 or TRBD2 (5 bases each). Germline V gene data show CDR1 as SQVTM and CDR2 as ANQGSEA. The CDR3 loop spans 13 amino acids. Deletions cut 4 bases from V and 7 bases from J, with 16 bases between. CDR3 sequence reads: CSVVGGDWGTQYF. CDR3 coding DNA: TGCAGCGTTGTTGGGGGAGATTGGGGGACCCAGTACTTC.

With respect to this clonotype: This CDR3 is missing its conserved last phenylalanine or tryptophan, likely due to a read error. The genes are TRBV11-2 and TRBJ1-2; D might be TRBD1 (5 bases). The CDR3 extends over 14 amino acids. CDR1 and CDR2 (germline): SGHAT, FQNNGV. The CDR3 spells CASSLTGTNYGYTI. The CDR3 DNA sequence: TGTGCCAGCAGCTTAACAGGTACTAACTATGGGTACACCATC.

In regard to this clonotype: The junction and the germline gene differ at one end; a read error may be behind it. This chain uses TRBV29-1 with TRBJ2-3, with 8 positions matching TRBD2. Looked up from germline, CDR1 is SQVTM and CDR2 is ANQGSEA. The CDR3 runs 12 residues. The CDR3 loop is CSTGLATDTQYF. The CDR3 DNA reads TGCAGCACCGGACTAGCTACAGATACGCAGTATTTC.

Remarks on this clonotype: The junction and the germline gene differ at one end; a read error may be behind it. The V and J genes are TRBV20-1 and TRBJ1-6; no clear D gene. Germline CDR1 DFQATT, CDR2 SNEGSKA (reference sequence). The CDR3 extends over 15 amino acids. As DNA, the CDR3 is TGCAGTGCTAGAGATTTGGTAACGTTTAGTTCAGCCCTCCACTTT. It specifies CSARDLVTFSSALHF.

This clonotype was detected only a few times. The CDR3 does not close with the conserved phenylalanine or tryptophan, likely indicating a read error. This chain links TRBV11-2 with TRBJ2-1, with D unclear. The germline V gene has CDR1 SGHAT and CDR2 FQNNGV. This CDR3 has 16 residues. The CDR3 DNA sequence: TGTGCCAGCAGCTTAGATCTAGGTCCTGCGGTCAATGAACAGTTCCTC. Translating gives CASSLDLGPAVNEQFL.

In the case of this clonotype: The junction and the germline gene differ at one end; a read error may be behind it. The J gene is TRBJ2-1, the V gene TRBV20-1, with D possibly matching TRBD2 (5 bases). CDR1 is DFQATT, CDR2 SNEGSKA, per germline (reference sequence). The length of the CDR3 is 13 residues. The CDR3 coding sequence is TGCATTGCTAGTCGAGGGAGTTATAATGAGCAGTCCTTC. Its translation is CIASRGSYNEQSF.

Regarding this clonotype: Because it lacks the conserved phenylalanine or tryptophan at the end, this CDR3 is likely a read error. The rearrangement links TRBV6-1 to TRBJ2-3; 8 positions match TRBD1. TRBJ1-5 explains the end of the DNA better; the J call may be wrong. CDR1 and CDR2 from the germline V gene are MNHNS and SASEGT. The CDR3 has 17 residues. CDR3 protein: CASSEGGFGTGTDTQHL. CDR3 bases: TGTGCCAGCAGTGAAGGAGGCTTTGGGACAGGCACAGATACGCAGCATTTG.

A word on this clonotype: The final CDR3 position lacks the conserved phenylalanine or tryptophan, pointing to a likely read error. The chain is built from TRBV6-2 or TRBV6-3 and TRBJ1-5; 7 bases are shared with TRBD1. The J segment lost 4 bases and the V segment lost 6 bases, leaving 3 bases of the junction unmatched. This CDR3 spans 13 amino acids. Germline V gene sequence: CDR1 MNHEY, CDR2 SVGEGT. For the CDR3, the DNA is TGTGCCAGCAGCGGGACAGATAATCAGCCCCAGCATTCT. It encodes CASSGTDNQPQHS.

Concerning this clonotype: Its ends do not fully match the called genes, so a read error is possible. The V gene is TRBV29-1, the J gene TRBJ2-7; D is uncertain. Germline V gene data show CDR1 as SQVTM and CDR2 as ANQGSEA. The CDR3 length is 14 residues. The CDR3 loop is CSAAIRNETYKQYF. The CDR3 nucleotides are TGCAGCGCTGCCATAAGGAACGAAACCTACAAGCAGTACTTC.